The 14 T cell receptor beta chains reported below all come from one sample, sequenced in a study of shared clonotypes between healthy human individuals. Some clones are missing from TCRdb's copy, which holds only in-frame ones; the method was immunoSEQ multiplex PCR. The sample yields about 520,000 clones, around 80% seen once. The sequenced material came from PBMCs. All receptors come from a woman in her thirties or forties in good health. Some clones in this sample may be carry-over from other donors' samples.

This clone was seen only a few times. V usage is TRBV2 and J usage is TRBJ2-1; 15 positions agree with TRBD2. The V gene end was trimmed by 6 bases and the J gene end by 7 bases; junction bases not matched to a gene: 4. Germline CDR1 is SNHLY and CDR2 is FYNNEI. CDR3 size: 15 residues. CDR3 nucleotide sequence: TGTGCCAGCAGGCCCGGGACTAGCGGGAGGAATGAGCAGTTCTTC. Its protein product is CASRPGTSGRNEQFF.

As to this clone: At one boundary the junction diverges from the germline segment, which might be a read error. The CDR3 loop is CAGSYGFTYEQYF. CDR3 nucleotide sequence: TGTGCCGGCAGTTACGGGTTCACCTACGAGCAGTACTTC. V and J are TRBV6-5 and TRBJ2-7; D ambiguous. From germline, CDR1 is MNHEY and CDR2 SVGAGI. The CDR3 loop spans 13 amino acids.

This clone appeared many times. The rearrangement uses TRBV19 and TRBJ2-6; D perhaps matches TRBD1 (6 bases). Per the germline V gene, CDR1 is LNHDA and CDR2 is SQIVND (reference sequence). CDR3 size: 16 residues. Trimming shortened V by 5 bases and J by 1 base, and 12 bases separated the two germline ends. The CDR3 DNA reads TGTGCCAGTAGTGCCGACCAGGGGTCTGGGGCCAACGTCCTGACTTTC. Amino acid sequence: CASSADQGSGANVLTF.

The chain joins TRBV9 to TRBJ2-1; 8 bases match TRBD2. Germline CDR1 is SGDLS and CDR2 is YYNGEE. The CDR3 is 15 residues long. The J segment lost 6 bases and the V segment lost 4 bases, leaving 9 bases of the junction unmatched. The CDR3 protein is CASSRGLEPLNEQFF. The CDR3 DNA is TGTGCCAGCAGCCGGGGACTAGAGCCCCTCAATGAGCAGTTCTTC. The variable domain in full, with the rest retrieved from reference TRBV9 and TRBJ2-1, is DSGVTQTPKHLITATGQRVTLRCSPRSGDLSVYWYQQSLDQGLQFLIQYYNGEERAKGNILERFSAQQFPDLHSELNLSSLELGDSALYFCASSRGLEPLNEQFFGPGTRLTVL.

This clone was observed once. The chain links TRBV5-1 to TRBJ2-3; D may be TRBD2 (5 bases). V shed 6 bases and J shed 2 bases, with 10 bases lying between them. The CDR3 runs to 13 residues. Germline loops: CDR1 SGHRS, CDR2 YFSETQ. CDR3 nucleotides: TGCGCCAGCACCCCGGGGAACACAGATACGCAGTATTTT. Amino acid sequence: CASTPGNTDTQYF.

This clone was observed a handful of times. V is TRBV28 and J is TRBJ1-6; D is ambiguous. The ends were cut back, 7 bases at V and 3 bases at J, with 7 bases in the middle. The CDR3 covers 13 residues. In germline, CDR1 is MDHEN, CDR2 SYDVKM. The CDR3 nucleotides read TGTGCCAGCATCACCGACTATAATTCACCCCTCCACTTT. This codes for CASITDYNSPLHF.

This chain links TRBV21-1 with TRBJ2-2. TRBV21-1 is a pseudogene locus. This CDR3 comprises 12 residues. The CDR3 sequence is CALRRNSGELFF. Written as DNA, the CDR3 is TGTGCCCTCCGAAGGAACTCCGGGGAGCTGTTTTTT.

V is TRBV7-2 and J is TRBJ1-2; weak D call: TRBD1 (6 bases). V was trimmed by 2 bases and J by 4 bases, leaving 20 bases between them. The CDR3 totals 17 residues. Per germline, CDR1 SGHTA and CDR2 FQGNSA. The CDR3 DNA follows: TGTGCCAGCAGCTTAAGATACCCGGAGGGGGGAATCTATGGCTACACCTTC. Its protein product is CASSLRYPEGGIYGYTF. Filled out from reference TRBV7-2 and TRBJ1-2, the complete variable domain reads GAGVSQSPSNKVTEKGKDVELRCDPISGHTALYWYRQSLGQGLEFLIYFQGNSAPDKSGLPSDRFSAERTGGSVSTLTIQRTQQEDSAVYLCASSLRYPEGGIYGYTFGSGTRLTVV.

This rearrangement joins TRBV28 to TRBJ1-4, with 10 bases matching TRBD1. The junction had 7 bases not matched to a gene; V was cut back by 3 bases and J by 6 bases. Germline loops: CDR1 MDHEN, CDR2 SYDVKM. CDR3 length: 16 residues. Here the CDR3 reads CASSFRQGAGDEKLFF. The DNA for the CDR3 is TGTGCCAGCAGTTTCCGACAGGGGGCAGGGGATGAAAAACTGTTTTTT.

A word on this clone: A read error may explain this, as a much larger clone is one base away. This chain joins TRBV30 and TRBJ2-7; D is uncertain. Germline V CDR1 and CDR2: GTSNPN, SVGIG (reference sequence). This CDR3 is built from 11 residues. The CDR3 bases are TGTGCCTGGAGACGCGGCCACGAGCGGTACTTC. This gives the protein CAWRRGHERYF. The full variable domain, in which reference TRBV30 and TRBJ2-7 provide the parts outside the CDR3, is SQTIHQWPATLVQPVGSPLSLECTVEGTSNPNLYWYRQAAGRGLQLLFYSVGIGQISSEVPQNLSASRPQDRQFILSSKKLLLSDSGFYLCAWRRGHERYFGPGTRLTVT.

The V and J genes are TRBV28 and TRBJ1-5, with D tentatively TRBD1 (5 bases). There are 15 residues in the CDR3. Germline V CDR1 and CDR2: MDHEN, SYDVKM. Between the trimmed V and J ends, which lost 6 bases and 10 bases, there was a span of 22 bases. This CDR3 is CASSPGPLGTFPQHF. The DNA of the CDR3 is TGTGCCAGCAGCCCCGGTCCCTTGGGGACTTTTCCCCAGCATTTT.

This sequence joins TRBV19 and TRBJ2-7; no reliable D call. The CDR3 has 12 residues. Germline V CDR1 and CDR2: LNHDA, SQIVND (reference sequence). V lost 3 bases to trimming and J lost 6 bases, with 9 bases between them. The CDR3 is CASSIPEGEQYF. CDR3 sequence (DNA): TGTGCCAGTAGTATTCCTGAAGGCGAGCAGTACTTC.

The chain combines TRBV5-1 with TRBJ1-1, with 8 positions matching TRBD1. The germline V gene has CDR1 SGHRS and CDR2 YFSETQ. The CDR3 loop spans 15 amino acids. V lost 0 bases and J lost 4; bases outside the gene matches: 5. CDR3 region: CASSLVTGGSTEAFF. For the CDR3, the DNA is TGCGCCAGCAGCTTGGTAACAGGGGGTAGCACTGAAGCTTTCTTT.

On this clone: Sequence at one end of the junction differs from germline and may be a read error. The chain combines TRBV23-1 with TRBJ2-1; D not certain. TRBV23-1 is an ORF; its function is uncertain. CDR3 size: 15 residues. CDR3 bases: TGCGCCGGCAGTCAATTATCAGCGCTCTACAATGAGCAGTTCTTC. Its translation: CAGSQLSALYNEQFF.